The 14 T cell receptor beta chains given below trace back to one sample, sequenced in a study of blood T cells in healthy people across ages. Using a J-beta primer mix together with a sample-barcoded 5' primer, a second PCR was run for roughly 6 to 12 cycles. MiXCR, run by TCRdb on the 5' RACE reads, gives a single entry per CDR3 protein. Found here are around 780,000 distinct CDR3 sequences, around 50% of them singletons; the top ten hold roughly 24%. The sample consisted of blood. The receptors shown here come from a man in his forties or fifties in good health.

This clonotype came up once. The genes are TRBV5-1 and TRBJ1-1; possible D gene TRBD1, 6 bases. Germline V CDR1 and CDR2: SGHRS, YFSETQ. Trimming stripped 6 bases from V and 1 base from J, with 16 bases between. CDR3 length equals 15 residues. The CDR3 DNA sequence: TGCGCCAGCAAGGTGGCTTGGGGGCAGAACACTGAAGCTTTCTTT. Translation: CASKVAWGQNTEAFF.

The CDR3 DNA reads TGCAGCGTCTGGCAGGGTTCGTGGGGCTACACCTTC. As protein: CSVWQGSWGYTF. V usage is TRBV29-1 and J usage is TRBJ1-2; TRBD1 might be the D (5 bases). The CDR3 is 12 residues long. V lost 6 bases, J lost 8 bases, and 16 bases lay in between. Germline V gene data show CDR1 as SQVTM and CDR2 as ANQGSEA. Drawing the rest from reference TRBV29-1 and TRBJ1-2, the complete variable domain is SAVISQKPSRDICQRGTSLTIQCQVDSQVTMMFWYRQQPGQSLTLIATANQGSEATYESGFVIDKFPISRPNLTFSTLTVSNMSPEDSSIYLCSVWQGSWGYTFGSGTRLTVV.

Ten or more counts support this clonotype. V and J are TRBV6-2 or TRBV6-3 and TRBJ2-6; no definite D call. CDR1 and CDR2 (germline): MNHEY, SVGEGT. CDR3 length: 13 amino acids. Trimming removed 7 bases at V and 0 bases at J, with 4 bases between. The DNA for the CDR3 is TGTGCCAGCACAGCCTCTGGGGCCAACGTCCTGACTTTC. It yields the protein CASTASGANVLTF.

The CDR3, as DNA: TGTGCCAGCAGCGACAGCGGGAGCAATGAGCAGTTCTTC. Translating gives CASSDSGSNEQFF. V gene TRBV7-9 combines with J gene TRBJ2-1, with TRBD2 matching over 8 bases. Germline loops: CDR1 SEHNR, CDR2 FQNEAQ (reference sequence). V gave up 5 bases and J gave up 6 bases; unmatched junction bases: 3. The CDR3 contains 13 residues. Drawing the rest from reference TRBV7-9 and TRBJ2-1, the complete variable domain is DTGVSQNPRHKITKRGQNVTFRCDPISEHNRLYWYRQTLGQGPEFLTYFQNEAQLEKSRLLSDRFSAERPKGSFSTLEIQRTEQGDSAMYLCASSDSGSNEQFFGPGTRLTVL.

For this clonotype: Since no conserved phenylalanine or tryptophan closes the CDR3, a read error is the likely cause. In nucleotides, the CDR3 is TGTGCCAGCAGTTTTGGGTCGAGCGAGCAGTACTTA. Protein: CASSFGSSEQYL. This rearrangement joins TRBV12-3 or TRBV12-4 to TRBJ2-7; D gene ambiguous. Between the trimmed V and J ends, which lost 3 bases and 6 bases, there was a span of 9 bases. The CDR3 has 12 residues.

This rearrangement joins TRBV28 to TRBJ2-7; D perhaps matches TRBD1 (6 bases). The CDR3 extends over 12 amino acids. The V end lost 8 bases, the J end lost 6 bases, and 14 bases lay between the germline ends. CDR1 and CDR2 from the germline V gene are MDHEN and SYDVKM. CDR3 sequence: CASVKGTSEQYF. CDR3 DNA sequence: TGTGCCAGCGTGAAGGGGACATCCGAGCAGTACTTC. The full variable domain, rest sourced from reference TRBV28 and TRBJ2-7, is DVKVTQSSRYLVKRTGEKVFLECVQDMDHENMFWYRQDPGLGLRLIYFSYDVKMKEKGDIPEGYSVSREKKERFSLILESASTNQTSMYLCASVKGTSEQYFGPGTRLTVT.

The rearrangement uses TRBV11-2 and TRBJ2-5, with 10 bases lining up with TRBD2. The CDR3 has 17 amino acids. The germline V gene encodes CDR1 SGHAT and CDR2 FQNNGV. Trimming at V came to 0 bases and at J to 11 bases, leaving 15 bases not matched to a gene. CDR3 amino acids: CASSLEARAGGPGEQYF. The CDR3 DNA reads as TGTGCCAGCAGCTTAGAAGCAAGAGCGGGAGGGCCTGGGGAGCAGTACTTC. Full variable domain (remainder filled in from reference TRBV11-2 and TRBJ2-5): EAGVAQSPRYKIIEKRQSVAFWCNPISGHATLYWYQQILGQGPKLLIQFQNNGVVDDSQLPKDRFSAERLKGVDSTLKIQPAKLEDSAVYLCASSLEARAGGPGEQYFGPGTRLLVL.

This chain uses TRBV11-1 with TRBJ2-3; TRBD2 agrees at 10 bases. This CDR3 region has 17 residues. V lost 2 bases and J lost 1; bases outside the gene matches: 6. The germline CDR1 and CDR2 sequences are SGHAT and FQDESV (reference sequence). The CDR3 bases are TGTGCCAGCAGCTTACTGATCCTAGCGGGGGGCACAGATACGCAGTATTTT. Translating gives CASSLLILAGGTDTQYF.

In the case of this clonotype: One end of the junction varies from germline; a read error may be responsible. V gene TRBV20-1 combines with J gene TRBJ1-2, with a tentative D call TRBD1 (6 bases). Germline V gene sequence: CDR1 DFQATT, CDR2 SNEGSKA (reference sequence). This CDR3 is built from 13 residues. CDR3 amino acids: CSAFEGGLYGHTF. The CDR3, as DNA: TGCAGTGCTTTTGAGGGGGGCCTCTATGGCCACACCTTC.

DNA of the CDR3: TGCAGCGTTTATAAGGGTCCCGCAGTCACAGATACGCAGTATTTT. Translation gives CSVYKGPAVTDTQYF. J is TRBJ2-3 and V is TRBV29-1; D is unclear. The V end was cut by 5 bases, the J end by 2 bases, with 17 bases between. The CDR3 is 15 amino acids. The germline V gene encodes CDR1 SQVTM and CDR2 ANQGSEA.

Only a few counts were recorded for this clonotype. The junction and the germline gene differ at one end; a read error may be behind it. The chain couples TRBV12-3 or TRBV12-4 to TRBJ2-7; D tentatively fits TRBD1 or TRBD2 (5 bases each). The CDR3 has 18 residues. This chain's CDR3 is CASSLGRTPLEGPYEQYF. CDR3 DNA: TGTGCCAGCAGCTTAGGGAGAACACCGCTAGAGGGGCCGTACGAGCAGTACTTC.

The rearrangement joins TRBV20-1 to TRBJ2-3, with TRBD2 as a possible D gene (6 bases). Trimming left V 7 bases short and J 1 base short, with 12 bases between. Looked up from germline, CDR1 is DFQATT and CDR2 is SNEGSKA (reference sequence). CDR3 size: 13 residues. In nucleotides, the CDR3 is TGCAGTGTGGAGGGCAGGGGCACAGATACGCAGTATTTT. It translates to CSVEGRGTDTQYF.

This chain links TRBV20-1 with TRBJ1-1, with 7 bases that match TRBD1. The CDR3 runs to 13 residues. The germline gives CDR1 DFQATT, CDR2 SNEGSKA (reference sequence). V lost 5 bases and J lost 0; bases outside the gene matches: 3. CDR3 coding DNA: TGCAGTGCTGCCACAGGGGTGAACACTGAAGCTTTCTTT. Translating gives CSAATGVNTEAFF.

V is TRBV5-6 and J is TRBJ2-5; TRBD2 agrees at 7 bases. This CDR3 has 15 residues. V shed 0 bases and J 4 bases; nucleotides not matched to a gene: 6. Germline-derived CDR1 and CDR2 are SGHDT and YYEEEE. The CDR3 spells CASSLVGRATETQYF. DNA of the CDR3: TGTGCCAGCAGCTTGGTAGGGAGGGCAACAGAGACCCAGTACTTC.